Listed below are T cell receptor beta chains from one sample, sequenced in a study of blood T cell repertoires in COVID-19. Sequencing used immunoSEQ multiplex PCR; TCRdb keeps in-frame clones, though not all of them. The table lists 150,000 or so clones, more than 85% of them singletons. Source material: peripheral blood. The receptors originated from a young man with acute or convalescent COVID-19. Each CDR3 is given with its conserved first and last residue. The order of the fields is V gene, D gene, CDR3 length, J gene, clone size, CDR3 DNA, CDR3 protein. A D gene is named only where the DNA matches it firmly. Some rows mark clone size as missing; the rest say once, few, many or name a class of expanded clone.

V gene: TRBV19
D gene: TRBD1
CDR3 length: 14
J gene: TRBJ2-5
clone size: .
CDR3 DNA: TGTGCCAGTAGTTCATCAGGGGGCCGGGAGACCCAGTACTTC
CDR3 protein: CASSSSGGRETQYF

V gene: TRBV7-6
D gene: .
CDR3 length: 15
J gene: TRBJ1-4
clone size: once
CDR3 DNA: TGTGCCAGCAGCTCCACAGGGTCGCTTAATGAAAAACTGTTTTTT
CDR3 protein: CASSSTGSLNEKLFF

V gene: TRBV10-1
D gene: .
CDR3 length: 14
J gene: TRBJ2-1
clone size: .
CDR3 DNA: TGCGCCAGCAGTGGTTGGGGCGCGAACAATGAGCAGTTCTTC
CDR3 protein: CASSGWGANNEQFF

V gene: TRBV11-2
D gene: TRBD1
CDR3 length: 15
J gene: TRBJ1-5
clone size: .
CDR3 DNA: TGTGCCAGCAGCTTAGGAGACAGGGGCCATCAGCCCCAGCATTTT
CDR3 protein: CASSLGDRGHQPQHF

V gene: TRBV2
D gene: TRBD1
CDR3 length: 14
J gene: TRBJ1-1
clone size: .
CDR3 DNA: TGTGCCAGCGGATGGACAGGGAAGAACACTGAAGCTTTCTTT
CDR3 protein: CASGWTGKNTEAFF

V gene: TRBV5-4
D gene: .
CDR3 length: 13
J gene: TRBJ2-1
clone size: once
CDR3 DNA: TGTGCCAGCAGCCCCAGGACCGGGGATGAGCAGTTCTTC
CDR3 protein: CASSPRTGDEQFF

V gene: TRBV6-5
D gene: .
CDR3 length: 14
J gene: TRBJ1-2
clone size: .
CDR3 DNA: TGTGCCAGCAGTTCAACCGGGACACACTATGGCTACACCTTC
CDR3 protein: CASSSTGTHYGYTF

V gene: TRBV2
D gene: .
CDR3 length: 15
J gene: TRBJ2-2
clone size: .
CDR3 DNA: TGTGCCACTAAGGCCCAGGGCTCGAACACCGGGGAGCTGTTTTTT
CDR3 protein: CATKAQGSNTGELFF

V gene: TRBV11-2
D gene: .
CDR3 length: 17
J gene: TRBJ2-3
clone size: .
CDR3 DNA: TGTGCCAGCAGCTTAGGTTCCGGGACTGCCATAACTAATACGCAGTATTTT
CDR3 protein: CASSLGSGTAITNTQYF

V gene: TRBV10-2
D gene: .
CDR3 length: 13
J gene: TRBJ2-2
clone size: .
CDR3 DNA: TGCGCCAGCAGTGCGACTTACACCGGGGAGCTGTTTTTT
CDR3 protein: CASSATYTGELFF

V gene: TRBV10-2
D gene: TRBD2
CDR3 length: 16
J gene: TRBJ2-2
clone size: once
CDR3 DNA: TGCGCCAGCACCAAACTAGCGGGGGCGAACACCGGGGAGCTGTTTTTT
CDR3 protein: CASTKLAGANTGELFF

V gene: TRBV5-1
D gene: .
CDR3 length: 13
J gene: TRBJ2-3
clone size: .
CDR3 DNA: TGCGCCAGCAGCTTGGGGCCCGTAGATACGCAGTATTTT
CDR3 protein: CASSLGPVDTQYF

V gene: TRBV30
D gene: TRBD1
CDR3 length: 17
J gene: TRBJ2-2
clone size: .
CDR3 DNA: TGTGCCTGGAGTGTACTATTCAGGACAGGGAACACCGGGGAGCTGTTTTTT
CDR3 protein: CAWSVLFRTGNTGELFF

V gene: TRBV7-8
D gene: .
CDR3 length: 14
J gene: TRBJ1-4
clone size: .
CDR3 DNA: TGTGCCACGACGAGGGGAGGAACTAATGAAAAACTGTTTTTT
CDR3 protein: CATTRGGTNEKLFF

V gene: TRBV3-1/TRBV3-2
D gene: .
CDR3 length: 15
J gene: TRBJ2-7
clone size: .
CDR3 DNA: TGTGCCAGCAGCCAAGACGGGGGGCTCCCCCACGAGCAGTACTTC
CDR3 protein: CASSQDGGLPHEQYF

V gene: TRBV3-1/TRBV3-2
D gene: TRBD1
CDR3 length: 17
J gene: TRBJ1-1
clone size: .
CDR3 DNA: TGTGCCAGCAGCCAAGGGACTGGACAGGGGGTTTACACTGAAGCTTTCTTT
CDR3 protein: CASSQGTGQGVYTEAFF

V gene: TRBV19
D gene: TRBD1
CDR3 length: 14
J gene: TRBJ1-1
clone size: once
CDR3 DNA: TGTGCCAGTAACCTAGGGGGCTTGAACACTGAAGCTTTCTTT
CDR3 protein: CASNLGGLNTEAFF

V gene: TRBV30
D gene: .
CDR3 length: 14
J gene: TRBJ2-3
clone size: .
CDR3 DNA: TGTGCCTGGAGTGGGACATTGAGCACAGATACGCAGTATTTT
CDR3 protein: CAWSGTLSTDTQYF

V gene: TRBV5-4
D gene: .
CDR3 length: 15
J gene: TRBJ1-1
clone size: .
CDR3 DNA: TGTGCCAGCAGCTTGGGGGGGCCGATGAACACTGAAGCTTTCTTT
CDR3 protein: CASSLGGPMNTEAFF

V gene: TRBV5-1
D gene: TRBD2
CDR3 length: 15
J gene: TRBJ2-1
clone size: .
CDR3 DNA: TGCGCCAGCAGCTTGGGACTAGCGGGGAACAATGAGCAGTTCTTC
CDR3 protein: CASSLGLAGNNEQFF

V gene: TRBV11-2
D gene: TRBD2
CDR3 length: 15
J gene: TRBJ2-5
clone size: .
CDR3 DNA: TGTGCCAGCAGTAGACTAGCGGGGGGGGTGAAGACCCAGTACTTC
CDR3 protein: CASSRLAGGVKTQYF

V gene: TRBV7-2
D gene: .
CDR3 length: 16
J gene: TRBJ1-3
clone size: .
CDR3 DNA: TGTGCCAGCAGCTTAAGGGACACGAGCTCTGGAAACACCATATATTTT
CDR3 protein: CASSLRDTSSGNTIYF

V gene: TRBV5-6
D gene: .
CDR3 length: 15
J gene: TRBJ1-5
clone size: .
CDR3 DNA: TGTGCCAGCAGCTTGGGCAGTTATAGCAATCAGCCCCAGCATTTT
CDR3 protein: CASSLGSYSNQPQHF

V gene: TRBV7-2
D gene: TRBD1
CDR3 length: 14
J gene: TRBJ2-3
clone size: .
CDR3 DNA: TGTGCCAGCAGCCTGGGACAGGGATCAGATACGCAGTATTTT
CDR3 protein: CASSLGQGSDTQYF

V gene: TRBV7-8
D gene: TRBD1
CDR3 length: 16
J gene: TRBJ1-6
clone size: once
CDR3 DNA: TGTGCCAGCAGCCTTAGGGACAGGGCGTATAATTCACCCCTCCACTTT
CDR3 protein: CASSLRDRAYNSPLHF

V gene: TRBV6-4
D gene: .
CDR3 length: 13
J gene: TRBJ2-1
clone size: few
CDR3 DNA: TGTGCCAGCAGTGACAGACTTTACAATGAGCAGTTCTTC
CDR3 protein: CASSDRLYNEQFF

V gene: TRBV15
D gene: TRBD1
CDR3 length: 14
J gene: TRBJ1-1
clone size: once
CDR3 DNA: TGTGCCACCAGAGCTCGGACAGGGGACACTGAAGCTTTCTTT
CDR3 protein: CATRARTGDTEAFF

V gene: TRBV5-4
D gene: .
CDR3 length: 14
J gene: TRBJ2-5
clone size: .
CDR3 DNA: TGTGCCAGCAGCTTAACGGGGATACAAGAGACCCAGTACTTC
CDR3 protein: CASSLTGIQETQYF

V gene: TRBV24-1
D gene: .
CDR3 length: 13
J gene: TRBJ2-3
clone size: .
CDR3 DNA: TGTGCCACCAGTGATCTGGGGGCGGGTACGCAGTATTTT
CDR3 protein: CATSDLGAGTQYF

V gene: TRBV7-9
D gene: TRBD1
CDR3 length: 16
J gene: TRBJ1-1
clone size: .
CDR3 DNA: TGTGCCAGCAGCTTGCAACCACAGGGGGCGCGGACTGAAGCTTTCTTT
CDR3 protein: CASSLQPQGARTEAFF

V gene: TRBV10-3
D gene: TRBD1
CDR3 length: 16
J gene: TRBJ1-3
clone size: .
CDR3 DNA: TGTGCCATCAGTGAGTCTCCGACAGGGGGCAAAAACACCATATATTTT
CDR3 protein: CAISESPTGGKNTIYF

V gene: TRBV4-2
D gene: TRBD1
CDR3 length: 15
J gene: TRBJ2-1
clone size: .
CDR3 DNA: TGTGCCAGCAGCCAAGCCGGGACAGGGGTGAATGAGCAGTTCTTC
CDR3 protein: CASSQAGTGVNEQFF

V gene: TRBV5-1
D gene: .
CDR3 length: 16
J gene: TRBJ2-3
clone size: .
CDR3 DNA: TGCGCCAGCAGCTTGGGTTCCGGGAGAAACACAGATACGCAGTATTTT
CDR3 protein: CASSLGSGRNTDTQYF

V gene: TRBV6-2/TRBV6-3
D gene: .
CDR3 length: 12
J gene: TRBJ2-5
clone size: .
CDR3 DNA: TGTGCCAGCAGTTACCTCCAGGAGACCCAGTACTTC
CDR3 protein: CASSYLQETQYF

V gene: TRBV27
D gene: .
CDR3 length: 16
J gene: TRBJ2-1
clone size: .
CDR3 DNA: TGTGCCAGCCTCCCTCAAGCGGCGGGCTCCTACAATGAGCAGTTCTTC
CDR3 protein: CASLPQAAGSYNEQFF

V gene: TRBV2
D gene: .
CDR3 length: 15
J gene: TRBJ1-3
clone size: few
CDR3 DNA: TGTGCCAGCAGTGAACAGGCTACCTCTGGAAACACCATATATTTT
CDR3 protein: CASSEQATSGNTIYF

V gene: TRBV7-2
D gene: .
CDR3 length: 16
J gene: TRBJ1-5
clone size: .
CDR3 DNA: TGTGCCAGCAGCCCCCGTGCACAATTTAGCAATCAGCCCCAGCATTTT
CDR3 protein: CASSPRAQFSNQPQHF

V gene: TRBV7-8
D gene: TRBD1
CDR3 length: 17
J gene: TRBJ2-1
clone size: .
CDR3 DNA: TGTGCCAGCAGCCTCACCCACAGGGGTCGAATCCCCAATGAGCAGTTCTTC
CDR3 protein: CASSLTHRGRIPNEQFF

V gene: TRBV6-5
D gene: TRBD2
CDR3 length: 14
J gene: TRBJ2-7
clone size: .
CDR3 DNA: TGTGCCAGCAGGACGGCGGGGGAGCGCTACGAGCAGTACTTC
CDR3 protein: CASRTAGERYEQYF

V gene: TRBV4-1
D gene: .
CDR3 length: 17
J gene: TRBJ2-2
clone size: .
CDR3 DNA: TGCGCCAGCAGCCAAAAGCCAAAGACGCGGGGAACCGGGGAGCTGTTTTTT
CDR3 protein: CASSQKPKTRGTGELFF

V gene: TRBV6-1
D gene: .
CDR3 length: 18
J gene: TRBJ1-2
clone size: .
CDR3 DNA: TGTGCCAGCAGTGAAGCGCGAGGGCTTCTGGTGTTTAACTATGGCTACACCTTC
CDR3 protein: CASSEARGLLVFNYGYTF

V gene: TRBV29-1
D gene: .
CDR3 length: 13
J gene: TRBJ2-3
clone size: .
CDR3 DNA: TGCAGCGTTGCTGCGCGAAACACAGATACGCAGTATTTT
CDR3 protein: CSVAARNTDTQYF

V gene: TRBV3-1/TRBV3-2
D gene: TRBD2
CDR3 length: 14
J gene: TRBJ2-1
clone size: .
CDR3 DNA: TGTGCCAGCAGCTCCGGACTAGGAGCGGGTGAGCAGTTCTTC
CDR3 protein: CASSSGLGAGEQFF

V gene: TRBV6-5
D gene: .
CDR3 length: 14
J gene: TRBJ1-4
clone size: .
CDR3 DNA: TGTGCCAGCAGTTACGAAACGGGGGGGGAAAAACTGTTTTTT
CDR3 protein: CASSYETGGEKLFF

V gene: TRBV18
D gene: .
CDR3 length: 15
J gene: TRBJ2-3
clone size: .
CDR3 DNA: TGTGCCAGCTCACCATACGACAGCAGCACAGATACGCAGTATTTT
CDR3 protein: CASSPYDSSTDTQYF

V gene: TRBV6-4
D gene: TRBD2
CDR3 length: 15
J gene: TRBJ2-5
clone size: few
CDR3 DNA: TGTGCCAGCAGCCTGACTAGCGGGGCCGAAGAGACCCAGTACTTC
CDR3 protein: CASSLTSGAEETQYF

V gene: TRBV3-1/TRBV3-2
D gene: TRBD2
CDR3 length: 18
J gene: TRBJ2-4
clone size: .
CDR3 DNA: TGTGCCAGCAGCCAAGGGCTAGCGGGGGGGCGCGTGAAAAACATTCAGTACTTC
CDR3 protein: CASSQGLAGGRVKNIQYF

V gene: TRBV6-5
D gene: .
CDR3 length: 11
J gene: TRBJ2-7
clone size: .
CDR3 DNA: TGTGCCAGCAGTTTCCCAGGGGCATTTTACTTC
CDR3 protein: CASSFPGAFYF

V gene: TRBV24-1
D gene: .
CDR3 length: 14
J gene: TRBJ2-5
clone size: .
CDR3 DNA: TGTGCCACCAGTGACCCTGGGACTCTGGAGACCCAGTACTTC
CDR3 protein: CATSDPGTLETQYF

V gene: TRBV24-1
D gene: .
CDR3 length: 15
J gene: TRBJ2-5
clone size: .
CDR3 DNA: TGTGCCACCAGTGATTATCAGGCACCCAGAGAGACCCAGTACTTC
CDR3 protein: CATSDYQAPRETQYF

V gene: TRBV6-5
D gene: TRBD2
CDR3 length: 14
J gene: TRBJ2-3
clone size: .
CDR3 DNA: TGTGCCAGCAGAATGGGGGGGGGCACAGATACGCAGTATTTT
CDR3 protein: CASRMGGGTDTQYF

V gene: TRBV14
D gene: .
CDR3 length: 13
J gene: TRBJ1-5
clone size: .
CDR3 DNA: TGTGCCAGCAGCCAGACAGGTAATCAGCCCCAGCATTTT
CDR3 protein: CASSQTGNQPQHF

V gene: TRBV5-1
D gene: .
CDR3 length: 12
J gene: TRBJ2-3
clone size: .
CDR3 DNA: TGCGCCAGCAGTCGGGGGACAGATACGCAGTATTTT
CDR3 protein: CASSRGTDTQYF

V gene: TRBV11-2
D gene: .
CDR3 length: 16
J gene: TRBJ2-4
clone size: once
CDR3 DNA: TGTGCCAGCAGGTCAAACAGGGATATAGCCAAAAACATTCAGTACTTC
CDR3 protein: CASRSNRDIAKNIQYF

V gene: TRBV7-9
D gene: .
CDR3 length: 14
J gene: TRBJ1-2
clone size: .
CDR3 DNA: TGTGCCAGCAGCTTAGCGGGAGAAAACTATGGCTACACCTTC
CDR3 protein: CASSLAGENYGYTF

V gene: TRBV9
D gene: .
CDR3 length: 12
J gene: TRBJ1-1
clone size: .
CDR3 DNA: TGTGCCAGCAGCCAAGGGGAAACTGAAGCTTTCTTT
CDR3 protein: CASSQGETEAFF

V gene: TRBV4-1
D gene: .
CDR3 length: 16
J gene: TRBJ1-5
clone size: .
CDR3 DNA: TGCGCCAGCAGCCAAGCAGCCGGGAATAGCAATCAGCCCCAGCATTTT
CDR3 protein: CASSQAAGNSNQPQHF

V gene: TRBV25-1
D gene: .
CDR3 length: 13
J gene: TRBJ2-2
clone size: .
CDR3 DNA: TGTGCCAGCAGGGGGCCGAACACCGGGGAGCTGTTTTTT
CDR3 protein: CASRGPNTGELFF

V gene: TRBV6-5
D gene: TRBD1
CDR3 length: 14
J gene: TRBJ1-2
clone size: few
CDR3 DNA: TGTGCCAGCAGTCTGACAGGGTCCGTGCCTGGCTACACCTTC
CDR3 protein: CASSLTGSVPGYTF